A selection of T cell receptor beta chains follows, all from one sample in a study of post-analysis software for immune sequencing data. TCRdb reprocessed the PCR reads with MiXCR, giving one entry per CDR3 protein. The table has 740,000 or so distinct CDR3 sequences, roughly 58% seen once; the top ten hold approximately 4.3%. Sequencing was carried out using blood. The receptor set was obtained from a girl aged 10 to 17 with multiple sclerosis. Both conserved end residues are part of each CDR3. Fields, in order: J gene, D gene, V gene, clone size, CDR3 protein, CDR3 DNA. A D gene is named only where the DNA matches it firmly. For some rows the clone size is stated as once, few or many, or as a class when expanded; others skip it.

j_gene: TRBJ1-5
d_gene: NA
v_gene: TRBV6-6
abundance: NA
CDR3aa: CASSHRVPPTQPQHF
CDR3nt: TGTGCCAGCAGTCACAGGGTCCCCCCCACTCAGCCCCAGCATTTT

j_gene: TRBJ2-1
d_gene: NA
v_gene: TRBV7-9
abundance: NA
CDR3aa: CASSLDLASNEQFF
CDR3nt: TGTGCCAGCAGCTTAGACCTAGCTAGCAATGAGCAGTTCTTC

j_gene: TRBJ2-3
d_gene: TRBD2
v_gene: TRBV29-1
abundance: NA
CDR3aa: CSVDSGGASQYF
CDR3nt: TGCAGCGTTGATAGCGGGGGGGCCTCGCAGTATTTT

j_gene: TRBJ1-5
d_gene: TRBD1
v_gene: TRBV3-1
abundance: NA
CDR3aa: CASSPGQGRVSNQPQHF
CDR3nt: TGTGCCAGCAGCCCAGGACAGGGGAGGGTGAGCAATCAGCCCCAGCATTTT

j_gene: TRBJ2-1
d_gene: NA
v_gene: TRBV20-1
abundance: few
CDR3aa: CSAPDRELGYNEQFF
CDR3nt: TGCAGTGCCCCCGATAGGGAGTTGGGTTACAATGAGCAGTTCTTC

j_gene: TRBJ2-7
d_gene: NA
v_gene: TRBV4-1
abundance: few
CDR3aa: CASSQEMKVQGRLEQYF
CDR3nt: TGCGCCAGCAGCCAAGAAATGAAGGTTCAGGGGAGGCTCGAGCAGTACTTC

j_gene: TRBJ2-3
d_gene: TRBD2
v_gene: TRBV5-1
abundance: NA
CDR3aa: CASSPPSLAGSSTDTQYF
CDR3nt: TGCGCCAGCAGCCCCCCGTCACTAGCGGGATCTAGCACAGATACGCAGTATTTT

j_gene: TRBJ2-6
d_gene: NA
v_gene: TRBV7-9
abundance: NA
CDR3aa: CASSSDRSYSGANVLTF
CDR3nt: TGTGCCAGCAGCTCCGACAGGTCCTACTCTGGGGCCAACGTCCTGACTTTC

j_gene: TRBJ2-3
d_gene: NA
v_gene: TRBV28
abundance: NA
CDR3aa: CANRPSFLTHSTDTQYF
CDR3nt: TGTGCCAACAGGCCCTCCTTCCTAACTCATAGCACAGATACGCAGTATTTT

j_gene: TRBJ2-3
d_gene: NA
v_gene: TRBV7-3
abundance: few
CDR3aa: CASSLEGGRTDTQYF
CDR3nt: TGTGCCAGCAGCTTAGAAGGGGGGCGGACAGATACGCAGTATTTT

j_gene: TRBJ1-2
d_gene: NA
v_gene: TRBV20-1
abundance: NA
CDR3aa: CRGGQNYGYTF
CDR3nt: TGCAGGGGGGGACAAAACTATGGCTACACCTTC

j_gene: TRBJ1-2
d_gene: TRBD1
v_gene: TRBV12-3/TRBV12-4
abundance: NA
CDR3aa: CASSLLGTGAGGYTF
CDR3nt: TGTGCCAGCAGCCTCCTCGGGACAGGGGCAGGGGGCTACACCTTC

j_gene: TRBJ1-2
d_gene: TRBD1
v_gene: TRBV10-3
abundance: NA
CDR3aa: CAISESGGQTYGYTF
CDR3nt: TGTGCCATCAGCGAGTCAGGGGGACAGACCTATGGCTACACCTTC

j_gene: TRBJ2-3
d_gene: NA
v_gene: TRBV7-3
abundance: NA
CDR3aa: CASSLMVAPDTQYF
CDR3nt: TGTGCCAGCAGCTTAATGGTGGCCCCCGATACGCAGTATTTT

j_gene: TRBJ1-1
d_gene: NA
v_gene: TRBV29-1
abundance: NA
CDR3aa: CSVDRNTEAFF
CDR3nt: TGCAGCGTTGACCGGAACACTGAAGCTTTCTTT

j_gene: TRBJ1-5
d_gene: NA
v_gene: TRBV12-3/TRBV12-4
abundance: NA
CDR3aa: CASSLGRRSNQPQHF
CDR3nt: TGTGCCAGCAGTCTTGGACGGCGTAGCAATCAGCCCCAGCATTTT

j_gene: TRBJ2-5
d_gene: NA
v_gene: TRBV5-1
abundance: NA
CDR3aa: CASSWARETQYF
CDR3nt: TGCGCCAGCAGCTGGGCGCGAGAGACCCAGTACTTC

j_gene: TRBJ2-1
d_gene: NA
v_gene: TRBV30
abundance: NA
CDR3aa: CAWSPGNNEQFF
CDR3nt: TGTGCCTGGAGTCCCGGAAACAATGAGCAGTTCTTC

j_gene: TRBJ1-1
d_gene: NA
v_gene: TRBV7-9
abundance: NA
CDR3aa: CASSHDGLMNTEAFF
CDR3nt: TGTGCCAGCAGCCATGACGGCCTGATGAACACTGAAGCTTTCTTT

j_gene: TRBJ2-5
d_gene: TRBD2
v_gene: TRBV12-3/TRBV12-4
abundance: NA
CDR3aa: CASSLGGAGGETQYF
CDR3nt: TGTGCCAGCAGTTTAGGAGGAGCGGGAGGAGAGACCCAGTACTTC

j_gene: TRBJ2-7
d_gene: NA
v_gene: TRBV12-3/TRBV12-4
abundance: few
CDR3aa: CASWPWQGPIYEQYF
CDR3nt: TGTGCCAGCTGGCCCTGGCAGGGTCCAATCTACGAGCAGTACTTC

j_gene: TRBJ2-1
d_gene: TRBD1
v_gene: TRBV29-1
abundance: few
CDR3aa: CSADLQGAYNEQFF
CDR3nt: TGCAGCGCCGACCTGCAGGGGGCCTACAATGAGCAGTTCTTC

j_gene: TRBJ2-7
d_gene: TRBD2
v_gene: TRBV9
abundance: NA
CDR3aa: CASSVGISGRAGYEQYF
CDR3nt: TGTGCCAGCAGCGTCGGGATTAGCGGGAGGGCCGGCTACGAGCAGTACTTC

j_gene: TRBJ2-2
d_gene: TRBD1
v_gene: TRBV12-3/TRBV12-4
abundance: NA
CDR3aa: CASSADRGVTGELFF
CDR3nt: TGTGCCAGCAGTGCGGACAGGGGGGTCACCGGGGAGCTGTTTTTT

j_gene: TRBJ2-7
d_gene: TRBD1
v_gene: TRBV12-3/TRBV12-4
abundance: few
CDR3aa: CASRTSGTGFEQYF
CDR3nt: TGTGCCAGCAGAACCTCCGGGACAGGGTTCGAGCAGTACTTC

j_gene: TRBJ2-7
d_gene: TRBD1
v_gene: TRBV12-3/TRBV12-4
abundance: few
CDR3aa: CASSESGQGLYEQYF
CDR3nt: TGTGCCAGCAGTGAGTCTGGACAGGGACTCTACGAGCAGTACTTC

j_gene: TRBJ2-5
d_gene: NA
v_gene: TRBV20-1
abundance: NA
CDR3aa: CSPGGQYF
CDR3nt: TGCAGCCCCGGCGGGCAGTACTTC